This T cell receptor (beta chain) was profiled in a study of blood T cell repertoires in COVID-19. Trimming removed 5 bases at V and 10 bases at J, with 18 bases between. Germline CDR1 and CDR2: SGHVS and FNYEAQ. CDR3 size: 15 residues. Only in-frame clones appear in the TCRdb table, and some are missing; sequencing was by immunoSEQ multiplex PCR. The sample has hundreds of thousands of clones, less than 85% seen once; the top ten hold about 2.3%. Sequenced input: PBMCs or T cells enriched from blood (not recorded which). V gene TRBV7-6 combines with J gene TRBJ1-6; D may be TRBD1 (5 bases). The sequence derives from a woman between 45 and 60 years old who had recovered from COVID-19. The CDR3 DNA follows: TGTGCCAGCAGCCTCATGAGAGGGGAGGAATCACCCCTCCACTTT. Translated: CASSLMRGEESPLHF.